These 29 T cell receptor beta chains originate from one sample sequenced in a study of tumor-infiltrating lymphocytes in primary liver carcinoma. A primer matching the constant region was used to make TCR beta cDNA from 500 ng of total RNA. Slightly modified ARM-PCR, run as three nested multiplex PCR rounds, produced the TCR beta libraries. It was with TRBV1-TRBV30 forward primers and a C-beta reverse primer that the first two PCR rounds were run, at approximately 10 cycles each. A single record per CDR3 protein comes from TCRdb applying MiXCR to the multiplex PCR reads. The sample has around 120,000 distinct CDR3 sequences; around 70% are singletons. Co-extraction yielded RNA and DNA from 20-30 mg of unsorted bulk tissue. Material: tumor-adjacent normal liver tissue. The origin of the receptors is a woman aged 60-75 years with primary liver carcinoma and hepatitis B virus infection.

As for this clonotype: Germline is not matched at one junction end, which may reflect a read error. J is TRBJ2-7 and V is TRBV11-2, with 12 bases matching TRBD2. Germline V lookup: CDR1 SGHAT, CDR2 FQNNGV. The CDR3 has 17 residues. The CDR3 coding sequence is TGTGCCAGCAGCTACAACGAGCCGGGACTAGCGGGCGAGGAGCAGTACTTT. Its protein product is CASSYNEPGLAGEEQYF.

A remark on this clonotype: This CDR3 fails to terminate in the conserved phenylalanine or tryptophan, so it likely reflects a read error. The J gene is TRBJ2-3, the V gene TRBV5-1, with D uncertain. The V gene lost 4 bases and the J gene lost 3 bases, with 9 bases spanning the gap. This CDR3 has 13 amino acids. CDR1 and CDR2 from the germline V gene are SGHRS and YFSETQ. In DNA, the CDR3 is TGCGCCAGCAGCGTCAGATATACAGATACGCAGTATTAT. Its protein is CASSVRYTDTQYY.

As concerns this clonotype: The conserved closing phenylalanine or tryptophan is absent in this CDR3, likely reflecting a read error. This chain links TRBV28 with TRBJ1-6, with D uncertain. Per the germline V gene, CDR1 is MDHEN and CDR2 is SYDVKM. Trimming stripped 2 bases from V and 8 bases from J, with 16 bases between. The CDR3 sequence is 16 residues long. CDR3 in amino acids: CASSLVVGIGDSPLHS. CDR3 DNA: TGTGCCAGCAGTTTAGTCGTGGGTATCGGAGATTCACCCCTCCACTCT.

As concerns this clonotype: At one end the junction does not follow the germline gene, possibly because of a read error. In DNA form, the CDR3 reads TGTGCTAGCAGATACGGTCCCGCGGGCAGCTCCTACGAGCAGTACTTC. It translates to CASRYGPAGSSYEQYF. This sequence joins TRBV6-2 or TRBV6-3 and TRBJ2-7; D is possibly TRBD2 (5 bases). CDR1 MNHEY and CDR2 SVGEGT come from the germline V gene. The CDR3 totals 16 residues.

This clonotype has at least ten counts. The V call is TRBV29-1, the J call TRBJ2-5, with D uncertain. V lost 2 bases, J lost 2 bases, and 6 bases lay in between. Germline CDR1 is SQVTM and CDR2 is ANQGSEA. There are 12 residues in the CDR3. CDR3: CSVERFQETQYF. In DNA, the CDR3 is TGCAGCGTTGAACGGTTTCAAGAGACCCAGTACTTC.

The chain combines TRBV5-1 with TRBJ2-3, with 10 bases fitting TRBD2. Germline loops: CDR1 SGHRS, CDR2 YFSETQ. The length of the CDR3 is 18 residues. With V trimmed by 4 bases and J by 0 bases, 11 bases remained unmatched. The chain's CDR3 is CASSLIAGGRFSTDTQYF. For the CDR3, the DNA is TGCGCCAGCAGCCTAATAGCGGGAGGACGATTTAGCACAGATACGCAGTATTTT. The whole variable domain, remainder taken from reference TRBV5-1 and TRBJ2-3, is KAGVTQTPRYLIKTRGQQVTLSCSPISGHRSVSWYQQTPGQGLQFLFEYFSETQRNKGNFPGRFSGRQFSNSRSEMNVSTLELGDSALYLCASSLIAGGRFSTDTQYFGPGTRLTVL.

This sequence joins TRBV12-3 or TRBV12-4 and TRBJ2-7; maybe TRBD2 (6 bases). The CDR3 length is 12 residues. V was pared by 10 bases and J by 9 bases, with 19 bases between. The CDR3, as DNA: TGTGCCATCAGCTTCCAGCTGGGGGGGCAGTACTTC. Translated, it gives CAISFQLGGQYF.

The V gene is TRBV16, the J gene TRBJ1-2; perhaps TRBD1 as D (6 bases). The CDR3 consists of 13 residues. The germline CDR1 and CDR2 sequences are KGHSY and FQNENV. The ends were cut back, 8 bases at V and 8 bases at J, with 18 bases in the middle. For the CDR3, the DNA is TGTGCCAGCTGCCCTCGGCACAGGGAGGGCTACACCTTC. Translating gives CASCPRHREGYTF.

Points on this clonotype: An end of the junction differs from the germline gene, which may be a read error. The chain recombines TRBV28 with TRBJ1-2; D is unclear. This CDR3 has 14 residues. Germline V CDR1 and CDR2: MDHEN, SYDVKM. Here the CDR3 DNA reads TGTGCCAGCAGTTTCCCCTCGATAAGCTATGGCTACGCCTTC. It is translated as CASSFPSISYGYAF.

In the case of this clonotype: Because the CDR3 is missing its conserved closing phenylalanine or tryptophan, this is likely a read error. The CDR3 loop is CASSRDLAEMRRANTEAFL. DNA for the CDR3: TGTGCCAGCAGCCGTGATTTGGCAGAGATGAGGAGGGCGAACACTGAAGCTTTCTTA. This rearrangement joins TRBV11-2 to TRBJ1-1, with D unclear. The CDR3 has 19 amino acids. Germline CDR1 reads SGHAT; CDR2 reads FQNNGV. Trimming pared 5 bases from V and 1 base from J, leaving 26 bases between.

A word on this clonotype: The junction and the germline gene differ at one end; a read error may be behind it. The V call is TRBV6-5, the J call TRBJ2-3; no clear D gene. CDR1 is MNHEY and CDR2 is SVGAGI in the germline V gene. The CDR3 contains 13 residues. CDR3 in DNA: TGTGCCAGCATCTGGTCGTTCACAGATACGCAATATTTT. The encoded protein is CASIWSFTDTQYF.

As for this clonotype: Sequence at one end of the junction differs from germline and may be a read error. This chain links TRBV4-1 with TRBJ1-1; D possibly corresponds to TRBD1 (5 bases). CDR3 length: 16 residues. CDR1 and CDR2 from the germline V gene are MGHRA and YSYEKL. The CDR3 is CACSQDRGSGDTEAFF. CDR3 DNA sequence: TGCGCCTGCAGCCAAGATAGGGGCAGTGGGGACACTGAAGCTTTCTTT.

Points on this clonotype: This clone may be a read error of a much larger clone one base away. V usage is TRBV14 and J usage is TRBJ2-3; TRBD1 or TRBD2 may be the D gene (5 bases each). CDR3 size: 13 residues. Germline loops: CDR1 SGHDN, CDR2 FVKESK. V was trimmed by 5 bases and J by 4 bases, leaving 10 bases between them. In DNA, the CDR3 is TGTGCCAGCAGCAGGGGACCTTCAGATACGCAGTATTTT. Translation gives CASSRGPSDTQYF.

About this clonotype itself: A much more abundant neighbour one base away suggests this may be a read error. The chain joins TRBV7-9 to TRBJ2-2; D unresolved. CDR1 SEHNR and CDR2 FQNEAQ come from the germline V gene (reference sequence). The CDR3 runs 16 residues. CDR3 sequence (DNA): TGTGCCAGCAGCCTTCGACCGGTTGGAAACACCCGGGAGCTGTTTTTT. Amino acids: CASSLRPVGNTRELFF.

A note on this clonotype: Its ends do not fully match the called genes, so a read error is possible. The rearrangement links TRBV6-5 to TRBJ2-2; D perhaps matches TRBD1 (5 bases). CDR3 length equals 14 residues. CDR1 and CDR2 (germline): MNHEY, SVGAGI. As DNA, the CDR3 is TGTGCCAGCAGTTATGGGGCGCACACTGGGGAGCTGTTTTTT. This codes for CASSYGAHTGELFF.

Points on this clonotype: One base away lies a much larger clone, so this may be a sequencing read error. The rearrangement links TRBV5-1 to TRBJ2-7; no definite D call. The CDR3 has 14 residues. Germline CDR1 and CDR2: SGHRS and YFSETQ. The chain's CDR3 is CANSLAAMPYEQYF. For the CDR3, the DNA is TGCGCCAACAGCTTGGCCGCTATGCCCTACGAGCAGTACTTC. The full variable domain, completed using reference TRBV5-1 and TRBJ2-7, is KAGVTQTPRYLIKTRGQQVTLSCSPISGHRSVSWYQQTPGQGLQFLFEYFSETQRNKGNFPGRFSGRQFSNSRSEMNVSTLELGDSALYLCANSLAAMPYEQYFGPGTRLTVT.

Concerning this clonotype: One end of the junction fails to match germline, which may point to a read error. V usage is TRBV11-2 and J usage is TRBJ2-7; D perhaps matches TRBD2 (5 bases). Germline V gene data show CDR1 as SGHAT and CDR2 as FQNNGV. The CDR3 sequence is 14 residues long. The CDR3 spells CASSLVGVDYERYF. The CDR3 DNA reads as TGTGCTAGCAGCTTAGTTGGGGTTGACTACGAGCGATACTTC.

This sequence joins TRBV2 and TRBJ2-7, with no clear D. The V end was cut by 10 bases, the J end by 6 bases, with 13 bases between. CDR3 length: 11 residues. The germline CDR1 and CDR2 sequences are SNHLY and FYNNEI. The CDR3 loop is CAIGSGREQYF. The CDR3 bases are TGTGCCATCGGGTCCGGGCGCGAGCAGTACTTC. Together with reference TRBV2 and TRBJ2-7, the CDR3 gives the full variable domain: EPEVTQTPSHQVTQMGQEVILRCVPISNHLYFYWYRQILGQKVEFLVSFYNNEISEKSEIFDDQFSVERPDGSNFTLKIRSTKLEDSAMYFCAIGSGREQYFGPGTRLTVT.

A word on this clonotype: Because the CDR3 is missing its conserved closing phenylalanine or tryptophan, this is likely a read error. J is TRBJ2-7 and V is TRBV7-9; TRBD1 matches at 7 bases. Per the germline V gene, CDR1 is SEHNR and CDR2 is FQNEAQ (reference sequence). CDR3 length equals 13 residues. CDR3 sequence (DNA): TGTGCCAGCAGTTTAGGGGGCAGCCGCGAGCAGTACTAC. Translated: CASSLGGSREQYY.

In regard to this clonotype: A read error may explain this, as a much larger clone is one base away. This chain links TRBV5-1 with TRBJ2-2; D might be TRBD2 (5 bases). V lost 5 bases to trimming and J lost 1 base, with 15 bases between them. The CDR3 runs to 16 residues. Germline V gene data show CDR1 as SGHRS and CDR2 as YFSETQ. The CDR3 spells CASRRLEGVNTGELFF. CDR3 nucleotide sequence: TGCGCCAGCAGAAGGCTAGAGGGAGTGAACACCGGGGAGCTGTTTTTT.

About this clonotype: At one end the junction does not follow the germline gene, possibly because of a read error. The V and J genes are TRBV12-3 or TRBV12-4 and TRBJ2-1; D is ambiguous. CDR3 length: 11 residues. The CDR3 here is CACSSYLEQLF. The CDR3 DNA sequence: TGTGCCTGCAGTTCCTACTTAGAGCAGCTCTTC.

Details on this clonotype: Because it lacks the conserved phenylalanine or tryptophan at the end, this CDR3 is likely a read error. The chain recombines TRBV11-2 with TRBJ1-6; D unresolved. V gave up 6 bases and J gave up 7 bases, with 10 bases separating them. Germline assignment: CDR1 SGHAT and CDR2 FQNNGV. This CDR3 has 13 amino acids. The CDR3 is CASRFIMNSPLHI. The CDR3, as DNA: TGTGCCAGCAGATTTATAATGAATTCACCCCTCCACATT.

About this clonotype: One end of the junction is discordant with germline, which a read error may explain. The CDR3 loop reads CASGLDLTSGGYEQFF. CDR3 nucleotides: TGTGCCAGCGGCTTAGATCTGACGAGTGGGGGCTATGAGCAGTTCTTC. The J gene is TRBJ2-1, the V gene TRBV11-2; D possibly corresponds to TRBD1 (6 bases). This CDR3 is 16 amino acids long. Germline-derived CDR1 and CDR2 are SGHAT and FQNNGV.

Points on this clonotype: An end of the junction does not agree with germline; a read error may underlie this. CDR3 loop: CAINGSESQANTYEQYF. CDR3 sequence (DNA): TGCGCTATCAATGGATCCGAATCCCAGGCGAACACCTACGAGCAGTACTTC. The rearrangement joins TRBV10-3 to TRBJ2-7; D not resolved. This CDR3 has 17 residues. CDR1 and CDR2 from the germline V gene are ENHRY and SYGVKD.

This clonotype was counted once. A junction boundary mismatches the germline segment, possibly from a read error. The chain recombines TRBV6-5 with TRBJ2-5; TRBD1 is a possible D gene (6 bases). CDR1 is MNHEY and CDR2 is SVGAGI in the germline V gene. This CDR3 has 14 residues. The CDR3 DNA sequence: TGTGCCAGCAGTTACTCACCGGGACAACAGACCCAGTGCTTC. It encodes CASSYSPGQQTQCF.

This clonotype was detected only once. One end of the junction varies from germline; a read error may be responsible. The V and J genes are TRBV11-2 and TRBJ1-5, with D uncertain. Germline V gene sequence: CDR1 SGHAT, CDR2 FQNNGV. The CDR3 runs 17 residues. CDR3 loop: CASGLGWGSHSNQPQHF. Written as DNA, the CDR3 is TGTGCCAGCGGCTTAGGATGGGGATCCCATAGCAATCAGCCCCAGCATTTT. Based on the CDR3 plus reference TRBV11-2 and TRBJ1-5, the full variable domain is EAGVAQSPRYKIIEKRQSVAFWCNPISGHATLYWYQQILGQGPKLLIQFQNNGVVDDSQLPKDRFSAERLKGVDSTLKIQPAKLEDSAVYLCASGLGWGSHSNQPQHFGDGTRLSIL.

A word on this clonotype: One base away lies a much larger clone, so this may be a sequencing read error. Written as DNA, the CDR3 is TGTGCCGGCAGGACCGGGGAGTACCAAGAGACCCAGTACTTC. Its protein product is CAGRTGEYQETQYF. The chain carries TRBV7-9 and TRBJ2-5, with D perhaps TRBD2 (5 bases). The germline CDR1 and CDR2 sequences are SEHNR and FQNEAQ (reference sequence). The CDR3 totals 14 residues.

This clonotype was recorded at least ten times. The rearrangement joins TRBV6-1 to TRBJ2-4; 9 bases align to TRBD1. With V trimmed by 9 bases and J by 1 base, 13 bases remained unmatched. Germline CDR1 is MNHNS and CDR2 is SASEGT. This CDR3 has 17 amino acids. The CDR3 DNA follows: TGTGCCAGTAGGGACAGGGAGGAGACTTGGGCCAAAAACATTCAGTACTTC. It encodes CASRDREETWAKNIQYF.

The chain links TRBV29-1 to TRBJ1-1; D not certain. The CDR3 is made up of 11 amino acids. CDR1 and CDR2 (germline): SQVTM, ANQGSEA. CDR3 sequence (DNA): TGCTGCGCGGTCATATTCACTGAAGCTTTCTTT. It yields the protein CCAVIFTEAFF.